These 4 T cell receptor beta chains were sequenced from one sample in a study of cytomegalovirus exposure and HLA in healthy donors. The PCR was carried out with 60 Vbeta primers and 13 Jbeta primers. Some clones are missing from TCRdb's copy, which holds only in-frame ones; the method was immunoSEQ multiplex PCR. The sample shows some 59,000 clones, roughly 85% of them seen only once. The material sequenced was PBMCs. The receptors derive from a woman aged 18-29 years in good health and CMV-seronegative.

The chain carries TRBV7-2 and TRBJ1-4; D not certain. Trimming removed 5 bases from V and 8 bases from J, with 9 bases in between. The CDR3 has 12 residues. Germline CDR1 reads SGHTA; CDR2 reads FQGNSA. CDR3 loop: CASSLTREKLFF. The CDR3 DNA sequence: TGTGCCAGCAGCCTCACGAGAGAAAAACTGTTTTTT.

In regard to this clone: Compared with germline, one end of the junction differs, possibly owing to a read error. The chain employs TRBV15 and TRBJ2-6, with D possibly being TRBD1 (5 bases). In germline, CDR1 is LNHNV, CDR2 YYDKDF (reference sequence). This CDR3 is 18 amino acids long. CDR3 in amino acids: CATSRDMQQTSGANGLTF. The DNA for the CDR3 is TGTGCCACCAGCAGAGATATGCAGCAGACCTCTGGGGCCAACGGCCTGACTTTC.

The chain is built from TRBV7-9 and TRBJ2-3; a possible D gene is TRBD2 (6 bases). In germline, CDR1 is SEHNR, CDR2 FQNEAQ (reference sequence). The V and J ends lost 6 bases and 3 bases respectively, with 13 bases between them. The CDR3 runs 14 residues. CDR3 sequence reads: CASSQTRGTDTQYF. The DNA for the CDR3 is TGTGCCAGCAGTCAGACTAGAGGTACAGATACGCAGTATTTT.

Notes on this clone: The junction differs from germline at one of its ends, possibly a read error. The rearrangement links TRBV14 to TRBJ2-7; 11 bases are a match to TRBD2. This CDR3 is built from 18 residues. Germline V CDR1 and CDR2: SGHDN, FVKESK. Here the CDR3 DNA reads TGTGCCAGCAGCCAAGATAACATTAGACTAGCGGGACCCTACGTGCAGTACTTC. The encoded protein is CASSQDNIRLAGPYVQYF.